Following are 24 T cell receptor beta chains from one sample sequenced in a study of blood T cell repertoires in COVID-19 (dated by TCRdb to 2018 to 2021). The method behind the library was the immunoSEQ multiplex PCR assay. Sourced from immuneACCESS, this table was stored by TCRdb with only in-frame sequences that have V and J called. A share of the clones is absent; for the studies checked, an unresolved V gene accounts for under half, and the remainder has no known explanation. The sample data list 150,000 to 200,000 clones, and 80% to 90% of these were observed just once. The leading ten clones occupy more than 7.5% of the sample. Sequencing was carried out using peripheral blood. The source is a man aged 35 to 55 who had recovered from COVID-19.

The rearrangement uses TRBV7-2 and TRBJ1-5; D is uncertain. Germline assignment: CDR1 SGHTA and CDR2 FQGNSA. CDR3 size: 12 residues. Trimming removed 4 bases at V and 9 bases at J, with 10 bases between. The DNA for the CDR3 is TGTGCCAGCAGCTCTGGCCCGTGGCCCCAGCATTTT. Protein sequence: CASSSGPWPQHF.

The V gene is TRBV5-6, the J gene TRBJ2-3; 16 nucleotides match TRBD2. The V gene end was trimmed by 3 bases and the J gene end by 2 bases; junction bases not matched to a gene: 6. Germline assignment: CDR1 SGHDT and CDR2 YYEEEE. The CDR3 covers 18 residues. The CDR3 reads CASSSPGLAGGLTDTQYF. In DNA, the CDR3 is TGTGCCAGCAGCTCACCGGGACTAGCGGGGGGGCTCACAGATACGCAGTATTTT.

The chain recombines TRBV24-1 with TRBJ2-7; 10 bases are shared with TRBD1. The CDR3 length is 13 residues. The germline V gene has CDR1 KGHDR and CDR2 SFDVKD. V was clipped by 9 bases and J by 7 bases; unmatched bases: 8. This chain's CDR3 is CATGTGETEEQYF. Written as DNA, the CDR3 is TGTGCCACCGGGACAGGGGAAACGGAGGAGCAGTACTTC.

The rearrangement uses TRBV2 and TRBJ2-2; unclear D gene. With 7 bases removed from V and 5 bases from J, the gap between germline ends came to 14 bases. The germline CDR1 and CDR2 sequences are SNHLY and FYNNEI. This CDR3 region has 14 residues. The CDR3 coding sequence is TGTGCCAGCAAGGAAGGTAGCAAGACCGGGGAGCTGTTTTTT. As protein: CASKEGSKTGELFF.

This chain uses TRBV10-3 with TRBJ2-5; 9 bases align to TRBD1. The germline V gene has CDR1 ENHRY and CDR2 SYGVKD. The CDR3 consists of 14 residues. V lost 7 bases, J lost 5 bases, and 8 bases stayed unmatched. CDR3 bases: TGTGCCATCAAGGAAGGGACAGGGCAGGAGACCCAGTACTTC. Its protein product is CAIKEGTGQETQYF.

Ten or more counts support this clone. The chain recombines TRBV6-2 or TRBV6-3 with TRBJ2-5; 11 bases agree with TRBD2. This CDR3 comprises 17 residues. The trim removed 0 bases at V and 5 bases at J, leaving 8 bases unmatched. Germline V CDR1 and CDR2: MNHEY, SVGEGT. The CDR3 DNA reads as TGTGCCAGCAGTTACTCGATTAGCGGGGGGGGAGTGGAGACCCAGTACTTC. Its translation is CASSYSISGGGVETQYF.

The table lists this clone with a count of one. V gene TRBV3-1 (or the pseudogene TRBV3-2) combines with J gene TRBJ2-2, with TRBD1 identical over 8 bases. The CDR3 is 14 residues long. Germline V gene data show CDR1 as LGHDT and CDR2 as YNNKEL (reference sequence). V gave up 5 bases and J gave up 5 bases; unmatched junction bases: 4. The DNA for the CDR3 is TGTGCCAGCAGCAAGACAGGGGAGACCGGGGAGCTGTTTTTT. Encoded protein: CASSKTGETGELFF.

This clone appeared once. The chain recombines TRBV4-2 with TRBJ2-5, with D tentatively TRBD1 (6 bases). Trimming cost V 1 base and J 10 bases, with 16 bases left between them. CDR1 and CDR2 (germline): LGHNA, YNFKEQ. The CDR3 has 14 amino acids. CDR3 residues: CASSQASGVSDQYF. CDR3 nucleotides: TGTGCCAGCAGCCAAGCGTCAGGGGTGTCTGACCAGTACTTC.

In this sample, this clone turned up many times. The DNA of the CDR3 is TGTGCCAGCAGAGGTGACAGCTATGGCTACACCTTC. This codes for CASRGDSYGYTF. The V and J genes are TRBV7-9 and TRBJ1-2; tentatively, D is TRBD1 (5 bases). The CDR3 consists of 12 residues. Germline values: CDR1 SEHNR, CDR2 FQNEAQ (reference sequence). Trimming cost V 6 bases and J 4 bases, with 9 bases left between them. Looking up the rest from reference TRBV7-9 and TRBJ1-2 gives the full variable domain: DTGVSQNPRHKITKRGQNVTFRCDPISEHNRLYWYRQTLGQGPEFLTYFQNEAQLEKSRLLSDRFSAERPKGSFSTLEIQRTEQGDSAMYLCASRGDSYGYTFGSGTRLTVV.

This clone was seen just once. The CDR3 sequence is CSVVTSDTQYF. Here the CDR3 DNA reads TGCAGCGTTGTCACTAGCGATACGCAGTATTTT. The gene calls are TRBV29-1 and TRBJ2-3; possibly TRBD2 for D (6 bases). The CDR3 sequence is 11 residues long. The germline V and J ends were trimmed by 4 bases and 6 bases, with 8 bases remaining between them. Germline V CDR1 and CDR2: SQVTM, ANQGSEA.

V usage is TRBV18 and J usage is TRBJ2-2; D possibly corresponds to TRBD1 (5 bases). Germline lookup yields CDR1 KGHSH and CDR2 LQKENI. The CDR3 has 18 amino acids. The V end was cut by 1 base, the J end by 0 bases, with 15 bases between. CDR3 in amino acids: CASSPRLGVNANTGELFF. The CDR3 region has the DNA TGTGCCAGCTCACCACGGTTAGGGGTCAACGCGAACACCGGGGAGCTGTTTTTT.

The gene calls are TRBV5-4 and TRBJ2-4; 7 bases align to TRBD2. V shed 5 bases, J shed 6 bases, and the junction held 8 bases outside the gene matches. Germline lookup yields CDR1 SGHNT and CDR2 YYREEE (reference sequence). The CDR3 has 14 amino acids. In DNA, the CDR3 is TGTGCCAGCAGTGCGGGGGAACTAAGAAACATTCAGTACTTC. Protein sequence: CASSAGELRNIQYF. Variable domain in full (rest from reference TRBV5-4 and TRBJ2-4): ETGVTQSPTHLIKTRGQQVTLRCSSQSGHNTVSWYQQALGQGPQFIFQYYREEENGRGNFPPRFSGLQFPNYSSELNVNALELDDSALYLCASSAGELRNIQYFGAGTRLSVL.

The chain recombines TRBV6-6 with TRBJ2-7; 9 bases align to TRBD1. CDR1 and CDR2 (germline): MNHNY, SVGAGI (reference sequence). This CDR3 has 14 residues. V dropped 5 bases and J dropped 2; count of bases not matched to a gene: 4. Written as DNA, the CDR3 is TGTGCCAGCAGTGACGGACAGGGGACCTACGAGCAGTACTTC. Its translation: CASSDGQGTYEQYF.

This chain connects TRBV2 to TRBJ1-1; 7 nucleotides agree with TRBD1. CDR3 length equals 14 residues. CDR1 is SNHLY, CDR2 FYNNEI, per germline. The V gene end was trimmed by 4 bases and the J gene end by 1 base; junction bases not matched to a gene: 3. The CDR3 region is CASSVNRGNTEAFF. CDR3 nucleotide sequence: TGTGCCAGCAGTGTCAACAGGGGGAACACTGAAGCTTTCTTT.

The rearrangement links TRBV28 to TRBJ2-7; possibly TRBD1 for D (6 bases). Germline values: CDR1 MDHEN, CDR2 SYDVKM. The CDR3 extends over 15 amino acids. Trimming left V 3 bases short and J 3 bases short, with 15 bases between. CDR3 residues: CASSLKGTPYYEQYF. CDR3 bases: TGTGCCAGCAGTTTGAAGGGGACACCATACTACGAGCAGTACTTC.

V is TRBV2 and J is TRBJ2-2; a weak D match, TRBD2 (6 bases). This CDR3 is built from 14 residues. Trimming cost V 3 bases and J 4 bases, with 9 bases left between them. Looked up from germline, CDR1 is SNHLY and CDR2 is FYNNEI. CDR3 loop: CASSEGLLTGELFF. The CDR3, as DNA: TGTGCCAGCAGTGAGGGACTCCTCACCGGGGAGCTGTTTTTT.

The chain's CDR3 is CASSVAPSGSTYEQYF. CDR3 DNA: TGTGCCAGCAGCGTAGCGCCGAGCGGGAGTACCTACGAGCAGTACTTC. V is TRBV9 and J is TRBJ2-7, with 8 bases that match TRBD2. Germline V gene data show CDR1 as SGDLS and CDR2 as YYNGEE. The trim removed 0 bases at V and 2 bases at J, leaving 7 bases unmatched. CDR3 size: 16 residues.

This chain joins TRBV6-5 and TRBJ1-1; 7 bases align to TRBD1. CDR1 is MNHEY, CDR2 SVGAGI, per germline. The CDR3 contains 13 residues. V lost 6 bases, J lost 4 bases, and 5 bases stayed unmatched. CDR3 protein: CASSGTDFTEAFF. The CDR3 DNA reads TGTGCCAGCAGCGGGACAGATTTCACTGAAGCTTTCTTT.

This clone was seen once. This rearrangement joins TRBV7-2 to TRBJ1-1; 7 nucleotides align to TRBD1. Germline CDR1 SGHTA, CDR2 FQGNSA. CDR3 length: 14 amino acids. The V and J ends lost 5 bases and 7 bases, in that order; junction bases with no gene match: 10. CDR3 bases: TGTGCCAGCAGCCCACAGGGGACTTTGGGTGAAGCTTTCTTT. Translation gives CASSPQGTLGEAFF. The full variable domain, with the rest looked up from reference TRBV7-2 and TRBJ1-1, is GAGVSQSPSNKVTEKGKDVELRCDPISGHTALYWYRQSLGQGLEFLIYFQGNSAPDKSGLPSDRFSAERTGGSVSTLTIQRTQQEDSAVYLCASSPQGTLGEAFFGQGTRLTVV.

This clone was detected a few times. The chain joins TRBV4-1 to TRBJ2-5; TRBD2 matches 8 bases. Unmatched junction bases numbered 12, after V lost 5 bases and J lost 4 bases. CDR3 length: 16 residues. Germline lookup yields CDR1 MGHRA and CDR2 YSYEKL. The chain's CDR3 is CASSSIAGPRGETQYF. The DNA for the CDR3 is TGCGCCAGCAGCTCCATAGCGGGGCCCCGAGGAGAGACCCAGTACTTC.

The V gene is TRBV3-1 (or the pseudogene TRBV3-2), the J gene TRBJ1-2, with a possible D match to TRBD1 (5 bases). The CDR3 extends over 14 amino acids. Trimming removed 0 bases from V and 10 bases from J, with 15 bases in between. CDR1 is LGHDT and CDR2 is YNNKEL in the germline V gene (reference sequence). CDR3 in DNA: TGTGCCAGCAGCCAAGATGCGTACAGGTCGTCCTACACCTTC. Protein: CASSQDAYRSSYTF.

This chain uses TRBV19 with TRBJ1-4; 8 bases agree with TRBD1. CDR3 length equals 18 residues. Per germline, CDR1 LNHDA and CDR2 SQIVND (reference sequence). V gave up 6 bases and J gave up 1 base; unmatched junction bases: 13. CDR3 nucleotides: TGTGCCAGTAGGCGAAACGGACAGGGCCGCTTAACTAATGAAAAACTGTTTTTT. This encodes CASRRNGQGRLTNEKLFF.

This clone was observed once. The gene calls are TRBV6-5 and TRBJ2-5; 10 bases map to TRBD1. The CDR3 consists of 15 residues. Germline V CDR1 and CDR2: MNHEY, SVGAGI. J lost 3 bases, V lost 2 bases, and 3 bases had no gene match. CDR3 residues: CASSYGTGDKETQYF. The CDR3, as DNA: TGTGCCAGCAGTTACGGGACAGGGGATAAAGAGACCCAGTACTTC.

This chain's CDR3 is CAWRPPGDYGYTF. The CDR3 bases are TGTGCCTGGAGACCCCCGGGAGACTATGGCTACACCTTC. This chain joins TRBV30 and TRBJ1-2; D ambiguous. The CDR3 extends over 13 amino acids. Germline CDR1 reads GTSNPN; CDR2 reads SVGIG (reference sequence). V was cut by 3 bases and J by 3 bases, with 11 bases left in between.